A single TCR beta chain is shown here with its context. Participant age was roughly 18 to 89 years, and participants resided in roughly 24 US areas. Clinical histories supplied by participants themselves formed the basis of cohort assignment. The data belong to a study of blood T cell repertoires in COVID-19. About the research overall: PBMCs, B-cell-depleted T cells, or T cells provided the cDNA or gDNA that made up the material.

This CDR3 spans 13 amino acids. CDR1 and CDR2 (germline): SNHLY, FYNNEI. In the source study's methods: The assay estimated nucleated cells by amplifying reference gene primers. TCRdb keeps only in-frame clones here, not all; method: immunoSEQ multiplex PCR. That table furnishes V, J and clone size, whereas the DNA furnished D and trimming. The sample includes about 310,000 clones, nearly 90% of them seen just once. Sequencing was done on a sample of PBMCs or T cells enriched from blood (not recorded which). The clonotype originates from a woman under 30 with acute COVID-19. The rearrangement uses TRBV2 and TRBJ1-1, with 7 bases that match TRBD1. CDR3 region: CARLGQGDTEAFF. CDR3 nucleotides: TGTGCTCGTCTGGGTCAGGGGGACACTGAAGCTTTCTTT. Full variable domain (remainder filled in from reference TRBV2 and TRBJ1-1): EPEVTQTPSHQVTQMGQEVILRCVPISNHLYFYWYRQILGQKVEFLVSFYNNEISEKSEIFDDQFSVERPDGSNFTLKIRSTKLEDSAMYFCARLGQGDTEAFFGQGTRLTVV.